The clone carrying this TCR beta chain was found many times. Its antigen is currently unknown. Trimming removed 3 bases from V and 0 bases from J, with 9 bases in between. Germline V gives CDR1 SGHTA, CDR2 FQGNSA. The CDR3 totals 14 residues. These data are taken from a study of T cell repertoires in cytomegalovirus infection. In the study overall: Indications of both CMV infection and matching HLA type were provided by public TCR beta signatures.

A single record per CDR3 protein comes from TCRdb applying MiXCR to the reads. This sample yields around 740,000 distinct CDR3 sequences, of which 35% to 40% are seen a single time; 2.8% belongs to the top ten. The study's findings and limits: Pooled public TCR beta family frequency picked out CMV carriers with the relevant HLA.

The sequence derives from a human donor in good health (CMV status not recorded). Some clones in this sample may be carry-over from other donors' samples. The material sequenced was PBMCs. The chain carries TRBV7-2 and TRBJ2-7; perhaps D is TRBD1 or TRBD2 (5 bases each). The CDR3 coding sequence is TGTGCCAGCAGCTTCCGGGACGGCTCCTACGAGCAGTACTTC. Residues: CASSFRDGSYEQYF.